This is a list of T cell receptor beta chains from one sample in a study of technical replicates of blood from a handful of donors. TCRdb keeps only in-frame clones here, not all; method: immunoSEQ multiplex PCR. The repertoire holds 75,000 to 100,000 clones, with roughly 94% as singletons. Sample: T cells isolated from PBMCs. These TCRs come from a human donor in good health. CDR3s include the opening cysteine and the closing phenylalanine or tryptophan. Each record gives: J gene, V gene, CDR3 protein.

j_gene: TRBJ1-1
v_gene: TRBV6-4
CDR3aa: CASSDRGTEAFF

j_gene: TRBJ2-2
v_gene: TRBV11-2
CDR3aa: CASSLDKLTVGGFGTGELFF

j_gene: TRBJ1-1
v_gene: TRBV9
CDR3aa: CASSDQQGWAFF

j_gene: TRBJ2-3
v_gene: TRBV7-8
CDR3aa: CASSFLTGGRTDTQYF

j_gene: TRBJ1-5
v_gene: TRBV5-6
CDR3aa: CASSSLGQGRQPQHF

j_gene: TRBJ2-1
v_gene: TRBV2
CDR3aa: CASSARRGNEQFF

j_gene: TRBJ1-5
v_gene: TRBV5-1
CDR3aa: CASSLQGNNQPQHF

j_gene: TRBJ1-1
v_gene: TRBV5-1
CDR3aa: CASSSEAGITEAFF

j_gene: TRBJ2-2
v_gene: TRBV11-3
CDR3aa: CASNGPRTGELFF

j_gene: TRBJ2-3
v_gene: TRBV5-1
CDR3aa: CASRNRFTDTQYF

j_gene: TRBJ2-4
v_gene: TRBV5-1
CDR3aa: CASSLEGGENIQYF

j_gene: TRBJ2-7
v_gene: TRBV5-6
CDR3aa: CASSKGLAYEQYF

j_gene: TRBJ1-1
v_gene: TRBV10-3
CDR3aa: CAISTITGWGTEAFF

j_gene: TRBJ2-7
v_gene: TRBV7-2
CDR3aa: CASASRDRAYEQYF

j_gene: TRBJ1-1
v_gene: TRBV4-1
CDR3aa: CASSRRGLNTEAFF

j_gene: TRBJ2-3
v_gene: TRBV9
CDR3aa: CASSEGLAGAEGTDTQYF

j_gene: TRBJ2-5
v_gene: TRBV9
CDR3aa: CASSPGEKETQYF

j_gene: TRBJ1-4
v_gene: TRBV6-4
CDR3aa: CAGGGTNEKLFF

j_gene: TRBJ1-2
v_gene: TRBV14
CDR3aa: CASSETANYGYTF

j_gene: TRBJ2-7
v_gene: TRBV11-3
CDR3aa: CASSLAGAYEQYF

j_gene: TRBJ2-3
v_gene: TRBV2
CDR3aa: CASSLHSGSGSLEDTQYF

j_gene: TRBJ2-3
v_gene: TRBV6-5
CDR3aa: CASSRTDPTDTQYF

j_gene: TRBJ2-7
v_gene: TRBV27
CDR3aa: CASSLSAAYEQYF

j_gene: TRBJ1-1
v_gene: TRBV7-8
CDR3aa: CASSPRQSNLNTEAFF

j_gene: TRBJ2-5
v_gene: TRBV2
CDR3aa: CASRASGGTQYF

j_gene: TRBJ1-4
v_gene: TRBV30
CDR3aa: CAWSVIRGTNEKLFF

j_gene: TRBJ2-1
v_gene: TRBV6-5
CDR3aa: CASSYGQGLHYNEQFF

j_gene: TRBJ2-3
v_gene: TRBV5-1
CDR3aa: CASSLDQLAGLTDTQYF

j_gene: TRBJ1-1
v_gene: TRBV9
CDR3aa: CASSVVDRGNTEAFF

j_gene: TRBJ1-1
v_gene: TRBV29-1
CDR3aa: CSVEWRRDTEAFF

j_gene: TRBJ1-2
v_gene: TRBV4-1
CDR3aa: CASSRGGHYGYTF

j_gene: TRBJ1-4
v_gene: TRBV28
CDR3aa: CASLEGGVREKLFF

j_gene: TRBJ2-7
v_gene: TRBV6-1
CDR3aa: CASSEVAGTGGKQYF

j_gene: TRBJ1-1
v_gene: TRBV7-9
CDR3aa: CASSLIQKNTEAFF

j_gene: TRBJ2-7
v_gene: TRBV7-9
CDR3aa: CASSEEGDEQYF

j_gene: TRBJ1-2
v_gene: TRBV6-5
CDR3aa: CASSPGTTYGYTF

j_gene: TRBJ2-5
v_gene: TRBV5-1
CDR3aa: CASSLGGQLGETQYF

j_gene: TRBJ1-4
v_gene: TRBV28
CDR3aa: CASSLRIRRGRGEKLFF

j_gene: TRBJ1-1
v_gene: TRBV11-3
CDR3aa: CASSSRTANTEAFF

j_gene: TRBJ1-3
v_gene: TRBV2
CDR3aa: CASRTDSSGNTIYF

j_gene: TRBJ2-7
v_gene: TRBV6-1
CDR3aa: CASSGTGSSYEQYF

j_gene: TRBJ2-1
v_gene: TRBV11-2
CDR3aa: CASSPLTSGRYNEQFF

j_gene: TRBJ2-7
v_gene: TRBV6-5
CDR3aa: CASMFGYEQYF